The clone carrying this TCR beta chain was found many times. These data come from a study of T cells in Graves' hyperthyroidism and ophthalmopathy. There are 15 residues in the CDR3. The V gene's germline CDR1 is DFQATT and CDR2 SNEGSKA (reference sequence). V shed 0 bases and J shed 8 bases, with 16 bases lying between them. TCR beta CDR3 regions were amplified from RNA. The study used the HTBI primer set for a first-round RT-PCR of the TCR CDR3. One entry per CDR3 protein results from TCRdb running MiXCR on the multiplex PCR reads. The sample shows 550,000 to 850,000 distinct CDR3 sequences, roughly a sixth of them seen only once.

The chain is built from TRBV20-1 and TRBJ1-4; unclear D gene. The sample was blood. This receptor was obtained from a woman between 45 and 65 years old with Graves' hyperthyroidism that later progressed to Graves' ophthalmopathy. CDR3 amino acids: CSARDLGGRGEKLFF. Written as DNA, the CDR3 is TGCAGTGCTAGAGATCTGGGCGGACGAGGGGAAAAACTGTTTTTT.